The 21 T cell receptor beta chains reported below all come from one sample, sequenced in a study of T cell changes during pregnancy in multiple sclerosis. Sequencing was performed with immunoSEQ multiplex PCR; in TCRdb, only in-frame clones are kept and a portion is missing. The table records tens of thousands of clones, 93% of them present only once. The sample consisted of peripheral blood, taken in the second trimester of pregnancy. These receptors came from a female donor with multiple sclerosis, enrolled in a pregnancy study.

This chain joins TRBV29-1 and TRBJ1-2; perhaps TRBD1 as D (6 bases). The CDR3 length is 12 residues. The germline V gene has CDR1 SQVTM and CDR2 ANQGSEA. V lost 7 bases and J lost 7, with 16 bases in between. DNA of the CDR3: TGCAGCGCACCAATCGGACAGCTTGGCTACACCTTC. It is translated as CSAPIGQLGYTF. Using reference TRBV29-1 and TRBJ1-2 for the parts outside the CDR3, the full variable domain is SAVISQKPSRDICQRGTSLTIQCQVDSQVTMMFWYRQQPGQSLTLIATANQGSEATYESGFVIDKFPISRPNLTFSTLTVSNMSPEDSSIYLCSAPIGQLGYTFGSGTRLTVV.

The chain couples TRBV19 to TRBJ1-1, with 9 bases fitting TRBD1. Germline-derived CDR1 and CDR2 are LNHDA and SQIVND (reference sequence). This CDR3 has 16 residues. With V trimmed by 3 bases and J by 5 bases, 10 bases remained unmatched. The CDR3 DNA follows: TGTGCCAGTAGTATGAGATTCGGACAGGGGCAAACTGAAGCTTTCTTT. It specifies CASSMRFGQGQTEAFF. The whole variable domain, filled in from reference TRBV19 and TRBJ1-1, reads DGGITQSPKYLFRKEGQNVTLSCEQNLNHDAMYWYRQDPGQGLRLIYYSQIVNDFQKGDIAEGYSVSREKKESFPLTVTSAQKNPTAFYLCASSMRFGQGQTEAFFGQGTRLTVV.

J is TRBJ2-3 and V is TRBV4-2; possible D gene TRBD1, 6 bases. CDR1 and CDR2 from the germline V gene are LGHNA and YNFKEQ. V was cut by 2 bases and J by 5 bases, with 11 bases left in between. The CDR3 runs 14 residues. CDR3 residues: CASSQHREGDTQYF. The CDR3 DNA is TGTGCCAGCAGCCAACACAGGGAAGGAGATACGCAGTATTTT.

The chain joins TRBV5-6 to TRBJ2-5; TRBD1 is a possible D gene (5 bases). This CDR3 has 13 amino acids. Germline V CDR1 and CDR2: SGHDT, YYEEEE. V was trimmed by 6 bases and J by 1 base, leaving 10 bases between them. The CDR3 loop reads CASTGRTQETQYF. In DNA, the CDR3 is TGTGCCAGCACAGGGCGGACCCAAGAGACCCAGTACTTC.

The chain employs TRBV28 and TRBJ2-7; TRBD1 matches at 8 bases. CDR1 is MDHEN and CDR2 is SYDVKM in the germline V gene. The length of the CDR3 is 18 residues. J gave up 0 bases and V 10 bases, and 20 bases lay outside the gene matches. CDR3 region: CATQDRTGTPLGSYEQYF. The CDR3 DNA sequence: TGTGCCACACAGGACAGGACAGGGACTCCCTTAGGCTCCTACGAGCAGTACTTC.

The gene calls are TRBV27 and TRBJ2-7; TRBD1 matches 7 bases. J was trimmed by 2 bases and V by 3 bases; bases with no gene match: 10. The CDR3 is made up of 16 amino acids. Looked up from germline, CDR1 is MNHEY and CDR2 is SMNVEV (reference sequence). DNA for the CDR3: TGTGCCAGCAGTTTCTCAACTGGACAGGAGACCTACGAGCAGTACTTC. Its protein product is CASSFSTGQETYEQYF.

The chain carries TRBV14 and TRBJ2-1; 9 positions agree with TRBD2. Germline V CDR1 and CDR2: SGHDN, FVKESK. This CDR3 is 17 amino acids long. V shed 0 bases, J shed 9 bases, and the junction held 12 bases outside the gene matches. CDR3 sequence (DNA): TGTGCCAGCAGCCAAGACCGCGTTGCGGGGGGGATCGGTGAGCAGTTCTTC. It encodes CASSQDRVAGGIGEQFF.

The chain carries TRBV6-1 and TRBJ2-2, with D unresolved. CDR1 MNHNS and CDR2 SASEGT come from the germline V gene. This CDR3 is 16 amino acids long. With 3 bases removed from V and 7 bases from J, the gap between germline ends came to 18 bases. CDR3 nucleotides: TGTGCCAGCAGTGACGATACGACCCCCAGGTACGGGGAGCTGTTTTTT. It is translated as CASSDDTTPRYGELFF.

The chain employs TRBV7-8 and TRBJ2-1; D is ambiguous. The V gene lost 0 bases and the J gene lost 5 bases, with 5 bases spanning the gap. The length of the CDR3 is 13 residues. Germline CDR1 SGHVS, CDR2 FQNEAQ. DNA for the CDR3: TGTGCCAGCAGCTTAGCAGCGAACAATGAGCAGTTCTTC. Translated: CASSLAANNEQFF.

This chain links TRBV27 with TRBJ1-3; D gene unclear. Trimming shortened V by 5 bases and J by 5 bases, and 13 bases separated the two germline ends. The germline CDR1 and CDR2 sequences are MNHEY and SMNVEV (reference sequence). The CDR3 loop spans 14 amino acids. The CDR3 DNA follows: TGTGCCAGCAGTCCAGACACCGGCAGAAACACCATATATTTT. As protein: CASSPDTGRNTIYF.

The chain uses TRBV7-2 and TRBJ2-7; tentative D call: TRBD1 (6 bases). Germline CDR1 is SGHTA and CDR2 is FQGNSA. Between the trimmed V and J ends, which lost 5 bases and 3 bases, there was a span of 8 bases. The CDR3 is 12 amino acids. The DNA for the CDR3 is TGTGCCAGCAGCGTACAGGGCTACGAGCAGTACTTC. Its translation is CASSVQGYEQYF.

CDR3 DNA: TGTGCCAGCAGCTTAGTTCTTTATGAGCAGTTCTTC. Protein product: CASSLVLYEQFF. This chain uses TRBV11-2 with TRBJ2-1, with D unresolved. The CDR3 is 12 residues long. From germline, CDR1 is SGHAT and CDR2 FQNNGV. V was shortened by 1 base and J by 8 bases, with 6 bases between the two germline ends. The variable domain in full, with the rest retrieved from reference TRBV11-2 and TRBJ2-1, is EAGVAQSPRYKIIEKRQSVAFWCNPISGHATLYWYQQILGQGPKLLIQFQNNGVVDDSQLPKDRFSAERLKGVDSTLKIQPAKLEDSAVYLCASSLVLYEQFFGPGTRLTVL.

This chain links TRBV19 with TRBJ1-1, with D possibly being TRBD1 (6 bases). The CDR3 consists of 13 residues. V lost 4 bases and J 5 bases, leaving 11 bases between the germline ends. Germline V gene sequence: CDR1 LNHDA, CDR2 SQIVND (reference sequence). The CDR3 protein is CASSRGQMTEAFF. The CDR3 region has the DNA TGTGCCAGTAGTAGGGGACAAATGACTGAAGCTTTCTTT.

The rearrangement joins TRBV4-1 to TRBJ1-1; tentative D call: TRBD1 (6 bases). This CDR3 spans 13 amino acids. Trimming cost V 5 bases and J 4 bases, with 11 bases left between them. Germline V CDR1 and CDR2: MGHRA, YSYEKL. The CDR3 loop is CASSSDSSTEAFF. The CDR3 bases are TGCGCCAGCAGCTCGGACAGTTCCACTGAAGCTTTCTTT.

This clone was found a few times. CDR3 sequence (DNA): TGCAGCGTTAGCGCGACAGGGGGAACTAATTCACCCCTCCACTTT. Its protein product is CSVSATGGTNSPLHF. The V and J genes are TRBV29-1 and TRBJ1-6; 9 nucleotides agree with TRBD1. Germline CDR1 reads SQVTM; CDR2 reads ANQGSEA. The length of the CDR3 is 15 residues. Trimming cost V 5 bases and J 6 bases; bases outside gene matches: 8. Variable domain in full (rest from reference TRBV29-1 and TRBJ1-6): SAVISQKPSRDICQRGTSLTIQCQVDSQVTMMFWYRQQPGQSLTLIATANQGSEATYESGFVIDKFPISRPNLTFSTLTVSNMSPEDSSIYLCSVSATGGTNSPLHFGNGTRLTVT.

The chain combines TRBV5-6 with TRBJ2-3, with TRBD2 matching 10 bases. CDR1 and CDR2 from the germline V gene are SGHDT and YYEEEE. V lost 3 bases, J lost 3 bases, and 7 bases stayed unmatched. This CDR3 has 16 amino acids. The CDR3 protein is CASSYPSGGVTDTQYF. CDR3 DNA: TGTGCCAGCAGCTACCCTAGCGGGGGTGTGACAGATACGCAGTATTTT.

The chain links TRBV7-2 to TRBJ1-5, with D possibly matching TRBD1 (6 bases). Per germline, CDR1 SGHTA and CDR2 FQGNSA. The CDR3 is made up of 12 amino acids. Trimming took off 3 bases at V and 15 bases at J, with 15 bases between the two ends. For the CDR3, the DNA is TGTGCCAGCAGCTTGGGGGGAGGGGGAGCGCATTTT. As protein: CASSLGGGGAHF.

V gene TRBV11-3 combines with J gene TRBJ2-2; 9 bases are shared with TRBD2. Germline assignment: CDR1 SGHNT and CDR2 YENEEA. The V segment lost 5 bases and the J segment 4 bases; nucleotides outside the gene matches: 8. The CDR3 has 16 residues. For the CDR3, the DNA is TGTGCCAGCAGCGTAACTAGCGGGCGGGGCACCGGGGAGCTGTTTTTT. This gives the protein CASSVTSGRGTGELFF.

The DNA of the CDR3 is TGTGCTAGTGGTTACCGACAGGGAGCCACTGAAGCTTTCTTT. It encodes CASGYRQGATEAFF. This chain links TRBV12-5 with TRBJ1-1, with 7 bases that match TRBD1. Trimming at V came to 4 bases and at J to 4 bases, leaving 6 bases not matched to a gene. This CDR3 has 14 amino acids. Germline V gene sequence: CDR1 LGHNT, CDR2 FRNRAP.

The gene calls are TRBV28 and TRBJ1-1, with 7 bases fitting TRBD1. The CDR3 runs 12 residues. The ends lost 4 bases at V and 7 bases at J; junction bases unmatched: 3. Per germline, CDR1 MDHEN and CDR2 SYDVKM. The CDR3 is CASSYRQGEAFF. CDR3 nucleotide sequence: TGTGCCAGCAGTTACCGACAGGGTGAAGCTTTCTTT.

This clone is a singleton in its sample. The chain links TRBV18 to TRBJ1-2; D unresolved. The CDR3 spans 12 residues. V lost 3 bases and J lost 8, with 10 bases in between. Germline CDR1 is KGHSH and CDR2 is LQKENI. The CDR3 coding sequence is TGTGCCAGCTCACCGCGGGAGGTCGGCTACACCTTC. Its translation: CASSPREVGYTF.